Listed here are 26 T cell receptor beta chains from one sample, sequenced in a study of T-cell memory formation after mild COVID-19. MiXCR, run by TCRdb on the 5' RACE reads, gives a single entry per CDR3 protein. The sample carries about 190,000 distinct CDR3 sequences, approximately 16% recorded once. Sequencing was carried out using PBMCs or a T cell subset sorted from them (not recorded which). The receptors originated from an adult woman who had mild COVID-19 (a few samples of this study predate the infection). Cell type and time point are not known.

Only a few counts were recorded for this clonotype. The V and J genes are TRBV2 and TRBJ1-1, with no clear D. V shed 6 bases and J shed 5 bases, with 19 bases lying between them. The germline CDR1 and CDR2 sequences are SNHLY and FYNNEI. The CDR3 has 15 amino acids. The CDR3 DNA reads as TGTGCCAGCAGCCACCAGTTTTGGGGAGGGACTGAAGCTTTCTTT. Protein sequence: CASSHQFWGGTEAFF.

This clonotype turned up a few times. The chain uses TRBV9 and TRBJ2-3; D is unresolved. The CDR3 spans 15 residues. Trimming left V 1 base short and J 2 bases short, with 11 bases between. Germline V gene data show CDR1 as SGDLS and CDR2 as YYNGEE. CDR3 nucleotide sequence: TGTGCCAGCAGCGTAAGTGCCCCCCTCACAGATACGCAGTATTTT. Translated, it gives CASSVSAPLTDTQYF.

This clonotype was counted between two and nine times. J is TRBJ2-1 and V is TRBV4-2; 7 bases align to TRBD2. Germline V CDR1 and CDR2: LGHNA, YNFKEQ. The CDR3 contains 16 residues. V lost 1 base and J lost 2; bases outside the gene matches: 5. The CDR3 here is CASSQGTGGTYNEQFF. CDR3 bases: TGTGCCAGCAGCCAAGGTACGGGAGGCACCTACAATGAGCAGTTCTTC.

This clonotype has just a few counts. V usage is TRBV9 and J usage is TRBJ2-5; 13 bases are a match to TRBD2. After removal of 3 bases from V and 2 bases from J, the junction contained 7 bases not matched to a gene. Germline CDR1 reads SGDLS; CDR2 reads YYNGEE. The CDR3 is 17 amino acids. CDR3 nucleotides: TGTGCCAGCAGCGCGGGACTAGCGGGGAGAAGGCAAGAGACCCAGTACTTC. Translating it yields CASSAGLAGRRQETQYF.

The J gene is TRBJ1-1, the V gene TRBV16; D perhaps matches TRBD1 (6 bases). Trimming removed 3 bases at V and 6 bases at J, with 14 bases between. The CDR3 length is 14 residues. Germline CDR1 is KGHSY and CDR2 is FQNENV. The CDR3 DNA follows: TGTGCCAGCAGCCATTCTCGGGGGGCCTCTGAAGCTTTCTTT. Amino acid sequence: CASSHSRGASEAFF. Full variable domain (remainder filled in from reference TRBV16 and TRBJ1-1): GEEVAQTPKHLVRGEGQKAKLYCAPIKGHSYVFWYQQVLKNEFKFLISFQNENVFDETGMPKERFSAKCLPNSPCSLEIQATKLEDSAVYFCASSHSRGASEAFFGQGTRLTVV.

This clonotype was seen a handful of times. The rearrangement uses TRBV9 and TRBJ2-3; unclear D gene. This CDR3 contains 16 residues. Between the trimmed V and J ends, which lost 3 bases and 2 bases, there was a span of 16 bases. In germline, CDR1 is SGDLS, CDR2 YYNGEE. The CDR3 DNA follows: TGTGCCAGCAGCGCTGGGCGCACGATATCCACAGATACGCAGTATTTT. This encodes CASSAGRTISTDTQYF.

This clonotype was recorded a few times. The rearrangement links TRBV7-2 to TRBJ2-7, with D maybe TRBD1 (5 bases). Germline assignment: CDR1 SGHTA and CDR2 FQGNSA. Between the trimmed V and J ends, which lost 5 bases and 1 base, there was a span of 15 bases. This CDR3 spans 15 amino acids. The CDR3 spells CASSMGQGASYEQYF. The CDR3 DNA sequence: TGTGCCAGCAGCATGGGGCAGGGCGCATCCTACGAGCAGTACTTC.

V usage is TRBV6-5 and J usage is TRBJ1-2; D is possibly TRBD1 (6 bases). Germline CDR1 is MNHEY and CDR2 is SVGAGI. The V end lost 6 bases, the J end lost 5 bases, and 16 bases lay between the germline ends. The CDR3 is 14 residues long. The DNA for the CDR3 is TGTGCCAGCAGGAAGGACAGAGCTAGATATGGCTACACCTTC. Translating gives CASRKDRARYGYTF.

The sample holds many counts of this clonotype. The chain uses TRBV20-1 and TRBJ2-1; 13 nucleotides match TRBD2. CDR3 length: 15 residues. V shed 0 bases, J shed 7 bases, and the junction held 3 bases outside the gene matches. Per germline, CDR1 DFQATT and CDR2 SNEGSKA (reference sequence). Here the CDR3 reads CSARDPTSGGNEQFF. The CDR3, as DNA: TGCAGTGCTAGAGATCCGACTAGCGGGGGGAATGAGCAGTTCTTC.

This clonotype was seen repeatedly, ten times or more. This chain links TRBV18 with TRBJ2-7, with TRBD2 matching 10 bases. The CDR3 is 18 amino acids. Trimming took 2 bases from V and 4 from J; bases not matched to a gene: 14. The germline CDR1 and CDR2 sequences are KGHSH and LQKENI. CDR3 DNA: TGTGCCAGCTCACCAGCTAGCGGGGGTTCGCTACGCGGGTACGAGCAGTACTTC. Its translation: CASSPASGGSLRGYEQYF. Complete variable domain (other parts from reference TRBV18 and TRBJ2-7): NAGVMQNPRHLVRRRGQEARLRCSPMKGHSHVYWYRQLPEEGLKFMVYLQKENIIDESGMPKERFSAEFPKEGPSILRIQQVVRGDSAAYFCASSPASGGSLRGYEQYFGPGTRLTVT.

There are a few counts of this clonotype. CDR3 DNA sequence: TGTGCCAGCAGCACGCTAGGGGGGTTAACTGAAGCTTTCTTT. Residues: CASSTLGGLTEAFF. The chain is built from TRBV12-3 or TRBV12-4 and TRBJ1-1; tentatively, D is TRBD1 (6 bases). The V end was cut by 6 bases, the J end by 5 bases, with 16 bases between. This CDR3 is 14 amino acids long.

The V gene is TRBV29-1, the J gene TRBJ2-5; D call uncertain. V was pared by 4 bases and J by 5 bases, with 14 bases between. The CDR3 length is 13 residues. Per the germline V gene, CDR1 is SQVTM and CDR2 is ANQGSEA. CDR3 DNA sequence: TGCAGCGTTGGCCCATCCGGTTGGGAGACCCAGTACTTC. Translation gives CSVGPSGWETQYF. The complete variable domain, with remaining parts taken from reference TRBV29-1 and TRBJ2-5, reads SAVISQKPSRDICQRGTSLTIQCQVDSQVTMMFWYRQQPGQSLTLIATANQGSEATYESGFVIDKFPISRPNLTFSTLTVSNMSPEDSSIYLCSVGPSGWETQYFGPGTRLLVL.

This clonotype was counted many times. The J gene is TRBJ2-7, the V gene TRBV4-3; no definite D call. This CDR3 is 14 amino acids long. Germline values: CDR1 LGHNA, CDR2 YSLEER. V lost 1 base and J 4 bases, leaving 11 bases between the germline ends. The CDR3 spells CASSQGPLSYEQYF. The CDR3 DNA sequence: TGCGCCAGCAGCCAAGGTCCCCTTTCTTACGAGCAGTACTTC.

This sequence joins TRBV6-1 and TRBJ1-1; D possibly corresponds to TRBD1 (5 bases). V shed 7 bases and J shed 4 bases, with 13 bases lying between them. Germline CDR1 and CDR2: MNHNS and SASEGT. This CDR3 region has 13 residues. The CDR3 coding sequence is TGTGCCAGCACTGGGGCCGTGAGCACTGAAGCTTTCTTT. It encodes CASTGAVSTEAFF.

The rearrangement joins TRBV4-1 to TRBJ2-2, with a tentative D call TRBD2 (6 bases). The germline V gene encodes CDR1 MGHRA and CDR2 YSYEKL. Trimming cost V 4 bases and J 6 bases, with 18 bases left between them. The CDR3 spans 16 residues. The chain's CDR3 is CASSRVGGEIAGELFF. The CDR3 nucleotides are TGCGCCAGCAGCCGAGTAGGAGGGGAAATAGCCGGGGAGCTGTTTTTT.

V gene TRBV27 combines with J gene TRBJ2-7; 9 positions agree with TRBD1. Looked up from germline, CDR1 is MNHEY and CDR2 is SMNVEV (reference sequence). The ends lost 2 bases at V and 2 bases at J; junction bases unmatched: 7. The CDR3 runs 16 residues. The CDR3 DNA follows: TGTGCCAGCAGTTTAAGGGGACAGGGTACAACCTACGAGCAGTACTTC. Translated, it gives CASSLRGQGTTYEQYF.

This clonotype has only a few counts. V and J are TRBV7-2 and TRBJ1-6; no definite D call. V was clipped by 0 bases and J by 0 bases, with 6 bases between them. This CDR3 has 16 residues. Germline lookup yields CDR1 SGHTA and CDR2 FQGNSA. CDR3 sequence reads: CASSLAYSSYNSPLHF. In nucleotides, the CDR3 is TGTGCCAGCAGCTTAGCGTATAGCTCCTATAATTCACCCCTCCACTTT.

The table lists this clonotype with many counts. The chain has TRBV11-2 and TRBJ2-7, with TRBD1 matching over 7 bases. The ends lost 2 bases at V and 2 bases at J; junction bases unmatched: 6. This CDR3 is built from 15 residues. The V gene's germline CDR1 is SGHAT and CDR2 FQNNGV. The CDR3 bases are TGTGCCAGCAGCTTACAGGGACAGATAACCTACGAGCAGTACTTC. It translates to CASSLQGQITYEQYF.

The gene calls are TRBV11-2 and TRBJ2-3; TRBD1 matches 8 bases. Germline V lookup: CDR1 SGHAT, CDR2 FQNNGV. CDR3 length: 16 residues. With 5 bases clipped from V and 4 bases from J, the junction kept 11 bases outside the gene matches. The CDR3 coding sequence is TGTGCCAGCAGCCCTCGGACAGGGCTCAGGGCAGATACGCAGTATTTT. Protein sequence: CASSPRTGLRADTQYF.

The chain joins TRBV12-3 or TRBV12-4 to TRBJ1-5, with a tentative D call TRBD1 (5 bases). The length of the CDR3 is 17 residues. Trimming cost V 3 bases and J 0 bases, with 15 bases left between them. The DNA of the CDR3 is TGTGCCAGCAGTTTTCGGCCAGGGCTCTATAGCAATCAGCCCCAGCATTTT. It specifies CASSFRPGLYSNQPQHF.

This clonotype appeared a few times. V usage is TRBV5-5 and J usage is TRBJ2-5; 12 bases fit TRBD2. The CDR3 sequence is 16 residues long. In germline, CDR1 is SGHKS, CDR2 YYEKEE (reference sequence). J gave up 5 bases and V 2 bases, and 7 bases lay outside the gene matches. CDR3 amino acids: CASSFPSGRAKETQYF. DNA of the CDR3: TGTGCCAGCAGCTTTCCTAGCGGGAGGGCGAAGGAGACCCAGTACTTC.

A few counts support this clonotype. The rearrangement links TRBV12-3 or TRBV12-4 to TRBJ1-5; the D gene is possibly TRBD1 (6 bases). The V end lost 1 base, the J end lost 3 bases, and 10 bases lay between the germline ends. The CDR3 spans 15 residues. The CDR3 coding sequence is TGTGCCAGCAGTTTAGAGGGGGGTGTCAATCAGCCCCAGCATTTT. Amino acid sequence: CASSLEGGVNQPQHF.

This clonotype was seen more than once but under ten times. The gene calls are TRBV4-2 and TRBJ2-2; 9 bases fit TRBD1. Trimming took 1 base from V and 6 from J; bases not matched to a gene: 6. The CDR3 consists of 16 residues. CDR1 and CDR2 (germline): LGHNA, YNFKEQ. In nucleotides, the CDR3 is TGTGCCAGCAGCCAAGGGTCGGGACAGGGTTCCGGGGAGCTGTTTTTT. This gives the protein CASSQGSGQGSGELFF.

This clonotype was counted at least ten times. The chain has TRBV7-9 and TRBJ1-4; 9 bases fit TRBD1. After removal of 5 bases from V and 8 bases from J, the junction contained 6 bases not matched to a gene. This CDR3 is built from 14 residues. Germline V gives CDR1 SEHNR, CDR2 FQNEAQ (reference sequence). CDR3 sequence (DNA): TGTGCCAGCAGCCAAGGACAGGGGAGAGAAAAACTGTTTTTT. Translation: CASSQGQGREKLFF.

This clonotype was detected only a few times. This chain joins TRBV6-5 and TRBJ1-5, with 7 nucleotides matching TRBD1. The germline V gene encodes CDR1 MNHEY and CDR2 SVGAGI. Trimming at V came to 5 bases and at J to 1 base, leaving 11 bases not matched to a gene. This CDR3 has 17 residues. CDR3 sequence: CASSPRRQGRSNQPQHF. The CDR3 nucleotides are TGTGCCAGCAGTCCCAGACGACAGGGACGGAGCAATCAGCCCCAGCATTTT.

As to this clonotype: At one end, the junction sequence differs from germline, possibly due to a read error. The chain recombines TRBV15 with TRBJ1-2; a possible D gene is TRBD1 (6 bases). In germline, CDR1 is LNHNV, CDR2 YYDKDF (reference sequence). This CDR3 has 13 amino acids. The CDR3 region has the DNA TGTGCCACAAGCATGACAGGTAGTAATGGCTACACCTTC. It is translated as CATSMTGSNGYTF.